This T cell receptor beta chain was recorded in a study of blood T cell repertoires in COVID-19. Study at large: Sources were T cells, B-cell-depleted T cells, or PBMCs; the material itself was cDNA or gDNA.

The V end lost 4 bases, the J end lost 0 bases, and 14 bases lay between the germline ends. The CDR3 loop spans 16 amino acids. Looked up from germline, CDR1 is SGHNT and CDR2 is YYREEE (reference sequence). The method was immunoSEQ multiplex PCR; TCRdb's version includes in-frame clones alone and lacks a portion of them. This sample carries about 150,000 clones, 80% to 85% of them seen once, and the ten largest clones take 13% to 15%. V usage is TRBV5-4 and J usage is TRBJ2-1, with D maybe TRBD1 (6 bases). Material for sequencing was peripheral blood. The TCR sequence derives from a man between 18 and 35 years old with active or convalescent COVID-19. The CDR3 region has the DNA TGTGCCAGCAGCCACGGGACACATAGCTCCTACAATGAGCAGTTCTTC. As protein: CASSHGTHSSYNEQFF.